This T cell receptor (beta chain) was observed in a study of blood T cell repertoires in COVID-19. About the research overall: Acute-phase and convalescent COVID-19 samples originated in the United States, Italy and Spain. The analysed material was cDNA or gDNA that came from T cells, B-cell-depleted T cells, or PBMCs.

The V and J ends lost 6 bases and 2 bases respectively, with 11 bases between them. This CDR3 spans 13 amino acids. Germline lookup yields CDR1 SEHNR and CDR2 FQNEAQ (reference sequence). Per the study methods: By means of reference gene primer amplification, nucleated cell counts were estimated. Assay used: immunoSEQ multiplex PCR; TCRdb lists only in-frame clones, some missing. V, J and clone size are those of that table, while D and trimming were read from the DNA. Here the sample spans about 150,000 clones, roughly nine tenths being singletons. The source material was peripheral blood. The clonotype comes from a woman aged 40 to 50 with acute or convalescent COVID-19. This chain connects TRBV7-9 to TRBJ2-7, with D perhaps matching TRBD1 (6 bases). CDR3 region: CASSDRRTYEQYF. CDR3 coding DNA: TGTGCCAGCAGTGACAGGCGGACCTACGAGCAGTACTTC.